Following are 20 T cell receptor beta chains from one sample sequenced in a study of OX40 agonist ivuxolimab in advanced cancers. The assay was immunoSEQ multiplex PCR, and TCRdb's table has in-frame clones only and misses some. Altogether around 92,000 clones are present, over 65% being singletons, with the ten largest covering 2.5% to 3%. Sequences were derived from CD4+ or CD8+ T cells sorted from blood, sampled in a trial of the OX40 agonist ivuxolimab. The source of these receptors is an adult with an advanced solid tumor such as melanoma, head and neck, liver or kidney cancer.

The rearrangement joins TRBV7-2 to TRBJ2-3, with a tentative D call TRBD1 (6 bases). The CDR3 loop spans 14 amino acids. CDR1 and CDR2 from the germline V gene are SGHTA and FQGNSA. V was shortened by 8 bases and J by 2 bases, with 14 bases between the two germline ends. The CDR3: CASAVDRATDTQYF. The DNA for the CDR3 is TGTGCCAGCGCCGTGGACAGAGCCACAGATACGCAGTATTTT.

This rearrangement joins TRBV28 to TRBJ1-6, with D uncertain. Germline CDR1 reads MDHEN; CDR2 reads SYDVKM. The CDR3 sequence is 14 residues long. Trimming stripped 10 bases from V and 3 bases from J, with 13 bases between. CDR3 nucleotide sequence: TGTGCCACCACCTTTGGAAACTATAATTCACCCCTCCACTTT. Its translation: CATTFGNYNSPLHF.

The chain couples TRBV28 to TRBJ1-2; no reliable D call. The CDR3 is 10 amino acids. The ends were cut back, 8 bases at V and 7 bases at J, with 8 bases in the middle. Germline loops: CDR1 MDHEN, CDR2 SYDVKM. The CDR3 nucleotides read TGTGCCAGCGGATCGGTTGGCTACACCTTC. This codes for CASGSVGYTF.

The chain recombines TRBV2 with TRBJ1-5, with D maybe TRBD1 (5 bases). V was trimmed by 4 bases and J by 0 bases, leaving 13 bases between them. In germline, CDR1 is SNHLY, CDR2 FYNNEI. The CDR3 contains 16 residues. CDR3: CASSVGGSFSNQPQHF. CDR3 coding DNA: TGTGCCAGCAGTGTGGGGGGGTCATTTAGCAATCAGCCCCAGCATTTT.

In regard to this clone: A junction boundary mismatches the germline segment, possibly from a read error. Distinct nucleotide sequences in the sample also encode this CDR3. Here the CDR3 DNA reads TGTGCCAGCAGCTTTTACAGCGGGTCGAACACCGGGGAGCTATTTTTT. Its protein product is CASSFYSGSNTGELFF. The J gene is TRBJ2-2, the V gene TRBV7-2, with D possibly matching TRBD2 (6 bases). This CDR3 region has 16 residues. Per germline, CDR1 SGHTA and CDR2 FQGNSA. The entire variable domain, with the rest obtained from reference TRBV7-2 and TRBJ2-2, is as follows: GAGVSQSPSNKVTEKGKDVELRCDPISGHTALYWYRQSLGQGLEFLIYFQGNSAPDKSGLPSDRFSAERTGGSVSTLTIQRTQQEDSAVYLCASSFYSGSNTGELFFGEGSRLTVL.

V is TRBV14 and J is TRBJ1-2; D may be TRBD1 (5 bases). The V and J ends lost 4 bases and 2 bases respectively, with 8 bases between them. This CDR3 is built from 13 residues. Germline V lookup: CDR1 SGHDN, CDR2 FVKESK. The CDR3 spells CASSPQGNYGYTF. The CDR3, as DNA: TGTGCCAGCAGCCCGCAGGGAAACTATGGCTACACCTTC.

This clone was found once. V is TRBV5-1 and J is TRBJ1-4, with TRBD1 matching 8 bases. J lost 7 bases, V lost 0 bases, and 2 bases had no gene match. Germline loops: CDR1 SGHRS, CDR2 YFSETQ. The CDR3 consists of 14 residues. The CDR3 DNA reads as TGCGCCAGCAGCTTGGGCAGGGGGCGTGAAAAACTGTTTTTT. Its translation: CASSLGRGREKLFF.

The chain uses TRBV10-1 and TRBJ2-1, with D unclear. The CDR3 totals 12 residues. Trimming took 2 bases from V and 7 from J, leaving 6 bases between them. The germline gives CDR1 WNHNN, CDR2 SYGVQD (reference sequence). This chain's CDR3 is CASSENRNEQFF. The CDR3 region has the DNA TGCGCCAGCAGTGAGAATCGGAATGAGCAGTTCTTC.

The chain has TRBV6-1 and TRBJ1-2; no reliable D call. Germline CDR1 MNHNS, CDR2 SASEGT. The length of the CDR3 is 10 residues. CDR3 protein: CVGGGYGYTF. The CDR3 region has the DNA TGTGTGGGTGGTGGCTATGGCTACACCTTC.

V gene TRBV7-3 combines with J gene TRBJ2-5; 9 nucleotides agree with TRBD1. CDR3 length: 16 residues. V was clipped by 5 bases and J by 0 bases; unmatched bases: 7. Germline CDR1 is SGHTA and CDR2 is FQGTGA. This chain's CDR3 is CASSPDRGSYQETQYF. The CDR3 region has the DNA TGTGCCAGCAGCCCGGACAGGGGATCCTACCAAGAGACCCAGTACTTC. Complete variable domain (other parts from reference TRBV7-3 and TRBJ2-5): GAGVSQTPSNKVTEKGKYVELRCDPISGHTALYWYRQSLGQGPEFLIYFQGTGAADDSGLPNDRFFAVRPEGSVSTLKIQRTERGDSAVYLCASSPDRGSYQETQYFGPGTRLLVL.

V and J are TRBV5-8 and TRBJ2-3; D uncertain. The CDR3 is 15 amino acids. CDR1 and CDR2 (germline): SGHTS, YDEGEE. V lost 4 bases and J 1 base, leaving 13 bases between the germline ends. The CDR3 sequence: CASSPRDFGTDTQYF. The CDR3 nucleotides read TGTGCCAGCAGCCCCCGTGACTTTGGCACAGATACGCAGTATTTT.

The chain couples TRBV4-3 to TRBJ1-3, with TRBD1 matching over 7 bases. The CDR3 extends over 15 amino acids. Germline-derived CDR1 and CDR2 are LGHNA and YSLEER. V gave up 1 base and J gave up 7 bases; unmatched junction bases: 7. The CDR3 DNA reads as TGCGCCAGCAGCCAAGGGGCAGGGGGAGCGAACACCATATATTTT. It is translated as CASSQGAGGANTIYF.

The DNA for the CDR3 is TGTGCCAGCAGGACGAGCGGGGGGGCCTGGAATGAGCAGTTCTTC. Translation: CASRTSGGAWNEQFF. The genes are TRBV6-5 and TRBJ2-1, with 10 positions matching TRBD2. Germline trimming cut 6 bases from V and 7 bases from J; bases unmatched to any gene: 9. This CDR3 contains 15 residues. Germline values: CDR1 MNHEY, CDR2 SVGAGI.

The chain employs TRBV6-1 and TRBJ1-2; D gene uncertain. The CDR3 has 11 residues. The germline CDR1 and CDR2 sequences are MNHNS and SASEGT. The germline V and J ends were trimmed by 5 bases and 8 bases, with 9 bases remaining between them. CDR3 residues: CASSSKLGYTF. In nucleotides, the CDR3 is TGTGCCAGCAGTTCAAAGCTCGGCTACACCTTC.

In this sample, this clone turned up a few times. The chain recombines TRBV6-5 with TRBJ1-4; the D gene is possibly TRBD1 (6 bases). The CDR3 runs 14 residues. Trimming stripped 6 bases from V and 4 bases from J, with 12 bases between. Germline values: CDR1 MNHEY, CDR2 SVGAGI. This CDR3 reads CASSHRALNEKLFF. The CDR3 coding sequence is TGTGCCAGCAGCCACAGGGCTCTTAATGAAAAACTGTTTTTT.

The genes are TRBV28 and TRBJ1-2, with a tentative D call TRBD1 (5 bases). The germline V gene encodes CDR1 MDHEN and CDR2 SYDVKM. V lost 6 bases to trimming and J lost 2 bases, with 10 bases between them. This CDR3 contains 13 residues. The CDR3 DNA reads as TGTGCCAGCAGCGCGGGGGGAAACTATGGCTACACCTTC. It is translated as CASSAGGNYGYTF.

This chain joins TRBV12-2 and TRBJ2-5; the listed D gene, TRBD2, was not tested against the DNA. TRBV12-2 is noted as a pseudogene. The CDR3 is 20 residues long. The chain's CDR3 is CATYITGRGTSGGLQETQYF. In DNA form, the CDR3 reads TGTGCAACCTATATCACAGGGAGAGGGACTAGCGGGGGGCTCCAAGAGACCCAGTACTTC.

The chain carries TRBV2 and TRBJ2-1; the match to TRBD2 covers 7 bases. The CDR3 consists of 15 residues. Germline V lookup: CDR1 SNHLY, CDR2 FYNNEI. The ends lost 5 bases at V and 6 bases at J; junction bases unmatched: 10. The CDR3 DNA reads TGTGCCAGCAGTAGGGACCGGGCTAGCGGCAATGAGCAGTTCTTC. Amino acid sequence: CASSRDRASGNEQFF.

The chain recombines TRBV7-2 with TRBJ1-1; D unresolved. Germline CDR1 reads SGHTA; CDR2 reads FQGNSA. The V end lost 4 bases, the J end lost 0 bases, and 6 bases lay between the germline ends. The CDR3 is 13 amino acids. The chain's CDR3 is CASSSYMNTEAFF. The DNA for the CDR3 is TGTGCCAGCAGCTCCTATATGAACACTGAAGCTTTCTTT.

The chain recombines TRBV6-1 with TRBJ2-5, with D perhaps being TRBD1 or TRBD2 (6 bases each). The CDR3 has 14 residues. V lost 11 bases to trimming and J lost 3 bases, with 19 bases between them. The germline V gene encodes CDR1 MNHNS and CDR2 SASEGT. The CDR3 DNA reads as TGTGCCTTAGGGGGGCAGGGAAATAAAGAGACCCAGTACTTC. This codes for CALGGQGNKETQYF.